This T cell receptor (beta chain) originates from a study of PD-L1 blockade in urothelial cancer. The V gene end was trimmed by 4 bases and the J gene end by 7 bases; junction bases not matched to a gene: 8. The CDR3 consists of 16 residues. Germline CDR1 reads SGDLS; CDR2 reads YYNGEE. Only in-frame clones appear in the TCRdb table, and some are missing; sequencing was by immunoSEQ multiplex PCR. The sample includes about 24,000 clones, roughly 87% of them seen just once. This sequence was found in a man aged 50-60 years with urothelial cancer. This chain links TRBV9 with TRBJ2-1, with 13 nucleotides matching TRBD2. The input for sequencing was PBMCs, taken around atezolizumab (anti-PD-L1) treatment. The CDR3 nucleotides read TGTGCCAGCAGCCGATATGGACTAGCGGGGGATAATGAGCAGTTCTTC. Translating gives CASSRYGLAGDNEQFF.